This paragraph reports one T cell receptor (beta chain). Its specificity is unknown. TCR beta CDR3 sequences were amplified from RNA transcripts. HTBI primers were the set used in a first-round RT-PCR of the TCR CDR3. One entry per CDR3 protein results from TCRdb running MiXCR on the multiplex PCR reads. The table includes 240,000 or so distinct CDR3 sequences, over 15% detected once. Trimming cost V 5 bases and J 4 bases, with 8 bases left between them. The V gene's germline CDR1 is LNHDA and CDR2 SQIVND (reference sequence). The CDR3 totals 13 residues. These data come from a study of T cells in Graves' hyperthyroidism and ophthalmopathy. Uncontrolled infection, other autoimmune disease, pregnancy or lactation disqualified patients from enrolment. PBMCs came from around 9.7 ml fresh peripheral blood. Overall study findings and caveats: Ophthalmopathy was separated from stable hyperthyroidism by a 13 V-J model. The model made its ophthalmopathy prediction, and onset followed a median around six months later.

The TCR comes from a woman aged 18-35 years with Graves' ophthalmopathy. The rearrangement links TRBV19 to TRBJ1-4; unclear D gene. The sample consisted of blood. Here the CDR3 DNA reads TGTGCCAGTAGTGTCGGCCTTAATGAAAAACTGTTTTTT. Its protein is CASSVGLNEKLFF.